This T cell receptor beta chain was recorded in a study of blood T cell repertoires in COVID-19. The study assigned cohorts using participant-reported clinical history. Shortly before study entry, within 2 weeks, exposed participants had met a COVID-19 case. In the authors' methods: By means of reference gene primer amplification, nucleated cell counts were estimated. Measured with immunoSEQ multiplex PCR; TCRdb has only the in-frame clones, and not every one. V and J calls and clone size are given by that table; D and trimming were obtained from the DNA. The sample has some 180,000 clones, over 80% seen once; the top ten hold roughly 3.2%. Trimming shortened V by 1 base and J by 7 bases, and 22 bases separated the two germline ends. Germline V gene sequence: CDR1 MNHEY, CDR2 SMNVEV (reference sequence). The CDR3 spans 17 residues.

The chain employs TRBV27 and TRBJ1-1, with D perhaps matching TRBD1 (6 bases). The receptor comes from a woman aged 25 to 39 who had been exposed to COVID-19. Source material: PBMCs or T cells enriched from blood (not recorded which). The CDR3 region is CASSLYSPGGGGSEAFF. CDR3 sequence (DNA): TGTGCCAGCAGTTTATACTCCCCAGGAGGGGGAGGGAGTGAAGCTTTCTTT.